This T cell receptor beta chain was identified in a study of T-cell memory formation after mild COVID-19. Study findings and constraints: Contracting clones localized mainly to CM and EM when CD4+ and mainly to EMRA when CD8+. Researchers could not confirm that second-wave clones peaking on day 37 targeted SARS-CoV-2. Memory from before infection featured some responding clones, which suggests cross-reactive memory joined.

After removal of 1 base from V and 5 bases from J, the junction contained 8 bases not matched to a gene. The CDR3 has 15 residues. Germline V gene data show CDR1 as LGHNA and CDR2 as YSLEER. Remarks on this clonotype: Its antigen is unknown.

Sample barcodes and UMIs were carried by the TCR alpha and TCR beta cDNA libraries that 5'RACE generated with constant-segment primers. MiXCR was run by TCRdb on the 5' RACE reads, yielding one entry per CDR3 protein. The sample holds 250,000 to 350,000 distinct CDR3 sequences; just under 20% are singletons and the top ten take roughly 21%. This sequence originates from a man aged 18 to 35 who had mild COVID-19 (a few samples of this study predate the infection). Cell type and time point are not known. The V gene is TRBV4-3, the J gene TRBJ2-7, with 7 positions matching TRBD1. The specimen was PBMCs or a T cell subset sorted from them (not recorded which). The CDR3 sequence: CASSQVDRGLDEQYF. CDR3 sequence (DNA): TGCGCCAGCAGCCAAGTTGATAGGGGGCTCGACGAGCAGTACTTC.